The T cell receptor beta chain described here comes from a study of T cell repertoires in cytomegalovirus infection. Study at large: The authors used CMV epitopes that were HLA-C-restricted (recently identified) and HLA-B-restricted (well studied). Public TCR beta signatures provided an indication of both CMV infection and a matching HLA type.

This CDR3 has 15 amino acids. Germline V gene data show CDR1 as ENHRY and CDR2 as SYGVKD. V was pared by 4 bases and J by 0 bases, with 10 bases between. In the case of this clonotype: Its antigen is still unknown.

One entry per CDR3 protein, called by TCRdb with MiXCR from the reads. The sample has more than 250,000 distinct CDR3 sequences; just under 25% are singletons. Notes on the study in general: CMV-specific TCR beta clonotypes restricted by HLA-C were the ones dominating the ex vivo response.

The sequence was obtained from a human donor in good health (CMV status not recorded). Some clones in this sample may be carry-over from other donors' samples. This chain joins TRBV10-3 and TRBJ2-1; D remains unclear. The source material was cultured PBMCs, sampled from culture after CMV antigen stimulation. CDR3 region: CAISVALSSYNEQFF. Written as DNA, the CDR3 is TGTGCCATCAGTGTAGCACTCAGCTCCTACAATGAGCAGTTCTTC.